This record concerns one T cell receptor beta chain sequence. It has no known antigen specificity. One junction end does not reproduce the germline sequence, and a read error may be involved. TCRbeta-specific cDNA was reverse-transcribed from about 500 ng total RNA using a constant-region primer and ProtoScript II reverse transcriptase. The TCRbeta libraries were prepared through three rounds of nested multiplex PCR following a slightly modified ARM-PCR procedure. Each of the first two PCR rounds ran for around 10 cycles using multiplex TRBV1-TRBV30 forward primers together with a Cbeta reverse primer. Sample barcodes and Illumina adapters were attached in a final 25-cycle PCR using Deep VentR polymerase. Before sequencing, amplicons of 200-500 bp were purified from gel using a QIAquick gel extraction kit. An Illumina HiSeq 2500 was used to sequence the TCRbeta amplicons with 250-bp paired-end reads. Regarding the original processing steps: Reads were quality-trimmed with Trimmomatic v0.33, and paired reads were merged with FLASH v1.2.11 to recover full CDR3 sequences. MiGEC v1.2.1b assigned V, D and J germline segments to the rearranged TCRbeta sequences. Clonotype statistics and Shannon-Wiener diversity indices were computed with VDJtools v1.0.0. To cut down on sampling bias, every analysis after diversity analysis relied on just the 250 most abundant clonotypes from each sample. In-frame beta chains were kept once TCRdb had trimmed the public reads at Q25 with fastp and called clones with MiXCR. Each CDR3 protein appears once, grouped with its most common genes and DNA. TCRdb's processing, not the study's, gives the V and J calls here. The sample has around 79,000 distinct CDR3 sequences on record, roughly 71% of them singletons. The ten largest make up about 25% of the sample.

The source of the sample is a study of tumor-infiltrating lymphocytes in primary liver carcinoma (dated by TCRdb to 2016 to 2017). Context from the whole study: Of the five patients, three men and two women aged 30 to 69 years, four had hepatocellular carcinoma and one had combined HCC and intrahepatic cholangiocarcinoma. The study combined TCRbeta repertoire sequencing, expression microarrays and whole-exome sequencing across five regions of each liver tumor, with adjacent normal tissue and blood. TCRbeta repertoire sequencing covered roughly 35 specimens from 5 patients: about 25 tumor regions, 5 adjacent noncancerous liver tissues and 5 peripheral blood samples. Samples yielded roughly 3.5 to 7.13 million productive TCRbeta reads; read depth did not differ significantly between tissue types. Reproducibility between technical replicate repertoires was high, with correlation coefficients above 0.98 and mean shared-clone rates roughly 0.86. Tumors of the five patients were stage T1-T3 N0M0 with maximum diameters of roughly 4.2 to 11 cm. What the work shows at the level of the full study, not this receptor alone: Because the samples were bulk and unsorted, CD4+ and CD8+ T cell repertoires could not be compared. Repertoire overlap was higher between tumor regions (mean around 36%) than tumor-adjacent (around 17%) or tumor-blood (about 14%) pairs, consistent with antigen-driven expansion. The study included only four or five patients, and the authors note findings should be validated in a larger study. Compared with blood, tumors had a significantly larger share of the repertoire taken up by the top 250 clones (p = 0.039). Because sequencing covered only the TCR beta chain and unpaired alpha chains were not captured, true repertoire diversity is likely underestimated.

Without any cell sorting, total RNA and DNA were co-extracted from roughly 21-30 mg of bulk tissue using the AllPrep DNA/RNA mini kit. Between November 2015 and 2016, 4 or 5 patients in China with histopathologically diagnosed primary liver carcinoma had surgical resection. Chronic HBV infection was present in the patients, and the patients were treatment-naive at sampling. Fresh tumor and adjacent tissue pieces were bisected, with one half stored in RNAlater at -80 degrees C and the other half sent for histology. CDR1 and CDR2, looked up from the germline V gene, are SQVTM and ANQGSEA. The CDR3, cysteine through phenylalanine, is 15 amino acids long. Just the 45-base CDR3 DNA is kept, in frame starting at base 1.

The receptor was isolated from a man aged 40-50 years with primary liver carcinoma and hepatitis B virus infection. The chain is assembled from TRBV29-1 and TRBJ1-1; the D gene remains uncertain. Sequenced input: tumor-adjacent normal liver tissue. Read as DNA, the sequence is TGCAGCGTTGAGGCGGGGTGGGGAATGAACACTGAAGCTATCTTT. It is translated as CSVEAGWGMNTEAIF.